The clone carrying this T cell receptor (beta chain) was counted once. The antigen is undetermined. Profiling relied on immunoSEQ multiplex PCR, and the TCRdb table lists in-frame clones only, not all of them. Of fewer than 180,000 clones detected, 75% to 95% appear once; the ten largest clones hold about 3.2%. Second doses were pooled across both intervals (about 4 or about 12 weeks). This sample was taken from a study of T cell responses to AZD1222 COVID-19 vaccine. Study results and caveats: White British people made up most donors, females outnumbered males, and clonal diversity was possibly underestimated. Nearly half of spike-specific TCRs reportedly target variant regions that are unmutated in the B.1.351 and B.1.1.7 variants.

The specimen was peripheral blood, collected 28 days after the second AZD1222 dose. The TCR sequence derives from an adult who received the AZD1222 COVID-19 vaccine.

This CDR3 reads CSTVKGDTQYF. CDR3 coding DNA: TGCAGTACAGTTAAGGGAGATACGCAGTATTTT. V usage is TRBV20-1 and J usage is TRBJ2-3; unclear D gene. V lost 8 bases and J 5 bases, leaving 11 bases between the germline ends. Per the germline V gene, CDR1 is DFQATT and CDR2 is SNEGSKA (reference sequence). The CDR3 is 11 amino acids.